The sequence of this TCR beta chain was determined in a study of blood T cell repertoires in COVID-19. Overall study context: The United States, Italy and Spain were the sources of the acute and convalescent COVID-19 samples. PBMCs, B-cell-depleted T cells, or T cells were the source of the cDNA or gDNA that made up the material.

One Seattle source followed patients from active infection through their disease course. Germline CDR1 is MDHEN and CDR2 is SYDVKM. V lost 3 bases and J lost 3, with 11 bases in between. This CDR3 comprises 14 residues. Authors' analysis steps: By means of reference gene primer amplification, nucleated cell counts were estimated. Some clones are missing from TCRdb's copy, which holds only in-frame ones; the method was immunoSEQ multiplex PCR. Clonal size and the V and J genes are those of that table, whereas D and trimming came from the DNA. Of about 150,000 clones in the sample, around four fifths are singletons; the top ten hold approximately 8.1%.

The sequenced material came from peripheral blood. The receptor was isolated from a woman of 80 years or more with COVID-19, enrolled during active disease. The rearrangement uses TRBV28 and TRBJ1-2, with D hard to call. The CDR3 DNA reads TGTGCCAGCAGTTTTAGTAGGAGATACTATGGCTACACCTTC. Translating it yields CASSFSRRYYGYTF.